A single sample is the source of the 4 T cell receptor beta chains below, sequenced in a study of monozygotic twins with inflammatory bowel disease. TCRdb re-called the 5' RACE reads and shows each CDR3 protein once, DNA omitted. Its listing shows 150,000 to 200,000 distinct CDR3 sequences. The sample taken for sequencing was blood. Receptors originate from a human donor with ulcerative colitis or Crohn's disease, or a healthy co-twin of an affected twin (not recorded which).

The chain recombines TRBV3-1 with TRBJ2-7; the D call from TCRdb, TRBD1, cannot be confirmed without DNA. Germline CDR1 and CDR2: LGHDT and YNNKEL (reference sequence). The CDR3 covers 12 residues. The CDR3 spells CASSHGGAEQYF.

The chain has TRBV7-9 and TRBJ1-5. The CDR3 is 12 amino acids. From germline, CDR1 is SEHNR and CDR2 FQNEAQ (reference sequence). CDR3 protein: CASTLSNQPQHF.

This chain uses TRBV11-2 with TRBJ2-2. This CDR3 is built from 13 residues. Germline V lookup: CDR1 SGHAT, CDR2 FQNNGV. The CDR3 loop is CASSLADTGELFF.

The chain couples TRBV5-1 to TRBJ2-5; TCRdb returns TRBD1, unconfirmable since there is no DNA. Germline V gene data show CDR1 as SGHRS and CDR2 as YFSETQ. The CDR3 has 15 residues. CDR3 sequence: CASSRMRGQKETQYF. Complete variable domain (other parts from reference TRBV5-1 and TRBJ2-5): KAGVTQTPRYLIKTRGQQVTLSCSPISGHRSVSWYQQTPGQGLQFLFEYFSETQRNKGNFPGRFSGRQFSNSRSEMNVSTLELGDSALYLCASSRMRGQKETQYFGPGTRLLVL.